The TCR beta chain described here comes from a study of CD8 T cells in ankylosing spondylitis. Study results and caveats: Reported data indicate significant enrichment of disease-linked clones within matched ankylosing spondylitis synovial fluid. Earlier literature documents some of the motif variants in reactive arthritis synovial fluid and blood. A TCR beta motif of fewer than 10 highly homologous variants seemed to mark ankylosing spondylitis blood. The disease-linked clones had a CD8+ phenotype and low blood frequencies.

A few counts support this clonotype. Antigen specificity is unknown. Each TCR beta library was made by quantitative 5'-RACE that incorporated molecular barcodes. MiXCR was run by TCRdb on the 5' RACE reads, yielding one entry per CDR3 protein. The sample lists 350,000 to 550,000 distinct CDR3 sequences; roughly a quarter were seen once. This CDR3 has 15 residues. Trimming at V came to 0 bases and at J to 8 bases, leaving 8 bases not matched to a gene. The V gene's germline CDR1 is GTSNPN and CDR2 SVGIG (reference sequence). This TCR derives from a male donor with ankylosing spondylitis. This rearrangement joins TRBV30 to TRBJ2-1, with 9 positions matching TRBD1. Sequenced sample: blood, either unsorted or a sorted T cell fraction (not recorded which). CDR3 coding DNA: TGTGCCTGGAGTGTGGGACAGGGTCATTCAGATGAGCAGTTCTTC. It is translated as CAWSVGQGHSDEQFF.